This T cell receptor (beta chain) emerged from a study of blood T cell repertoires in COVID-19. As for the study in general: In each case, the material was cDNA or gDNA derived from T cells, B-cell-depleted T cells, or PBMCs.

Clones were read by immunoSEQ multiplex PCR, and TCRdb kept only the in-frame ones, dropping some. The table records 100,000 or so clones, approximately 90% of them present only once. The V end lost 2 bases, the J end lost 3 bases, and 13 bases lay between the germline ends. There are 15 residues in the CDR3. Germline loops: CDR1 SGHRS, CDR2 YFSETQ. This chain links TRBV5-1 with TRBJ2-3, with D perhaps matching TRBD2 (5 bases). Sequencing was done on a sample of peripheral blood. The receptor comes from a man aged 50-60 years with active COVID-19. The CDR3 DNA reads TGCGCCAGCAGCTTAAGCGGTGTGGGGACAGATACGCAGTATTTT. Residues: CASSLSGVGTDTQYF.